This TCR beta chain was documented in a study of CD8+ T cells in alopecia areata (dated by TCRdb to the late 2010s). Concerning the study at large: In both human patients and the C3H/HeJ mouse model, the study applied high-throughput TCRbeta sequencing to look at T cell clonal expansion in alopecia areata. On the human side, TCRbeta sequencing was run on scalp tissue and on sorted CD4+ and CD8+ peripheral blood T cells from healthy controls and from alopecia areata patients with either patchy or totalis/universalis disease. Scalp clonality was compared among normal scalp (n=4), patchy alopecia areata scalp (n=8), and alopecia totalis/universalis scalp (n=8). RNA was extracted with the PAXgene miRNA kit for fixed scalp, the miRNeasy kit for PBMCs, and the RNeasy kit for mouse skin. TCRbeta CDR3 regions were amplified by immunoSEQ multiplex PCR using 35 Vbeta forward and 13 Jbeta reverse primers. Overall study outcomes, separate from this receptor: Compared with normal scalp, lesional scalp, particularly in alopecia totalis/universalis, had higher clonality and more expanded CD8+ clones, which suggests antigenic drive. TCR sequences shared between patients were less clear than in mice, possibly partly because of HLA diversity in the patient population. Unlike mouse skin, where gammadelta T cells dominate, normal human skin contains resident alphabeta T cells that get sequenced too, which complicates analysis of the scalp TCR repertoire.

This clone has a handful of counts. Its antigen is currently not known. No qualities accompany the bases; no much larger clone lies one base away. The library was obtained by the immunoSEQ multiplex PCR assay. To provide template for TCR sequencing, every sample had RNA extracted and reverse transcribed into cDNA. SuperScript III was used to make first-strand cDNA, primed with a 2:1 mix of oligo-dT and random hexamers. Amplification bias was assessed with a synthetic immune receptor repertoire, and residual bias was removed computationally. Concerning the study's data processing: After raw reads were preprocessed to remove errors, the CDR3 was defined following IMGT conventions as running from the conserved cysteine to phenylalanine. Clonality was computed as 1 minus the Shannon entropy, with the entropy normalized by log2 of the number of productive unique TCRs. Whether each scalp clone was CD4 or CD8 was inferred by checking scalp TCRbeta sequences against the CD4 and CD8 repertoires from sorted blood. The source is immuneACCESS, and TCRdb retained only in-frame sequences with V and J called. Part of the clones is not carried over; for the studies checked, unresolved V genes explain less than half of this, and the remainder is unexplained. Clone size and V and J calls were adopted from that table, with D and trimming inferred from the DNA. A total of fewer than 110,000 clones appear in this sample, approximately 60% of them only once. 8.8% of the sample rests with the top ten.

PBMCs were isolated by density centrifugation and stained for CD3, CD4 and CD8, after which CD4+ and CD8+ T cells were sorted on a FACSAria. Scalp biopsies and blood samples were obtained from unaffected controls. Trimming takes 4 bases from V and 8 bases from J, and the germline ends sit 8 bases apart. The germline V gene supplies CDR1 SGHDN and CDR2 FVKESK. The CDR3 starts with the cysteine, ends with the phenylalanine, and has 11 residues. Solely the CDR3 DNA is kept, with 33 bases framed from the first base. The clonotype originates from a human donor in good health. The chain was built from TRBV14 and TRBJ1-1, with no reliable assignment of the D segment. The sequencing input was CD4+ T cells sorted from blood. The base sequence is TGTGCCAGCAGCCCCTCGGGGGAAGCTTTCTTT. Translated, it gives CASSPSGEAFF. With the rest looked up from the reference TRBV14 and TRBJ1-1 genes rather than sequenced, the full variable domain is EAGVTQFPSHSVIEKGQTVTLRCDPISGHDNLYWYRRVMGKEIKFLLHFVKESKQDESGMPNNRFLAERTGGTYSTLKVQPAELEDSGVYFCASSPSGEAFFGQGTRLTVV.